The sequence of this T cell receptor (beta chain) was determined in a study of CD8+CD57+ T cells in acquired aplastic anemia. CDR1 and CDR2 from the germline V gene are MDHEN and SYDVKM. The CDR3 has 15 residues. V shed 5 bases, J shed 8 bases, and the junction held 11 bases outside the gene matches. According to the study, genomic DNA was the template for TCR beta VDJ and CDR3 profiling. TCRdb recomputed calls from the reads with MiXCR, one row per CDR3 protein. The table records under 200,000 distinct CDR3 sequences, more than 45% of them present only once. Patients chosen for sequencing had CD8+CD57+ cells that had expanded, as shown by flow cytometry. Every one of the patients had aplastic anemia (severe, acquired). All patients were therapy-naive when blood was sampled.

J is TRBJ1-2 and V is TRBV28, with 10 bases aligning to TRBD1. This receptor was obtained from a human donor with aplastic anemia. Sample: sorted CD4+, CD8+, or CD8+CD57+ T cells (not recorded which) from PBMCs. The DNA of the CDR3 is TGTGCCAGCAGTGACCCGGGACAGGGGAGGAGAGGCTACACCTTC. Its protein product is CASSDPGQGRRGYTF.